What follows describes a single T cell receptor (beta chain). As yet, its antigen is unknown. V shed 3 bases and J shed 4 bases, with 11 bases lying between them. The CDR3 is made up of 14 amino acids. CDR1 is MGHRA, CDR2 YSYEKL, per germline. Sequenced by immunoSEQ multiplex PCR; TCRdb stores in-frame clones only, minus some. This table has 2,500 to 4,000 clones, around 90% appearing once. This sample was taken from a study of chemoradiotherapy in HPV16-positive cancers. Regarding the study as a whole: Better recurrence-free survival went with HPV-responsive T-cell expansion in HPV16-positive patients.

The receptor was derived from a human donor with HPV-associated anogenital cancer. Source: tumor tissue, taken from a patient who underwent chemoradiotherapy. The rearrangement links TRBV4-1 to TRBJ2-3, with TRBD2 as a possible D gene (6 bases). This CDR3 reads CASSHGGGADTQYF. The CDR3 bases are TGCGCCAGCAGCCACGGAGGCGGGGCAGATACGCAGTATTTT.